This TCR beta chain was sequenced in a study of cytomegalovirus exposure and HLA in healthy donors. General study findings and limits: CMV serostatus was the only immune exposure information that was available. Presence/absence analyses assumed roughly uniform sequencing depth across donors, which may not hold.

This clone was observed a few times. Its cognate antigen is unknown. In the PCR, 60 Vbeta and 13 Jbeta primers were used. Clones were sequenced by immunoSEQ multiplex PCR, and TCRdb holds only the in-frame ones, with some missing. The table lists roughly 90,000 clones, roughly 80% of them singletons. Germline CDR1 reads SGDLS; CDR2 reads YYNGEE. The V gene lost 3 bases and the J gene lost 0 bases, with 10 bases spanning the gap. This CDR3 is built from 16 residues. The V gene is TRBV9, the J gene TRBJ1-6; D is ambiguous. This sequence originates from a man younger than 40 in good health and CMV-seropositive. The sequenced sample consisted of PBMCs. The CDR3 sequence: CASSALGSSYNSPLHF. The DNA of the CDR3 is TGTGCCAGCAGCGCCCTCGGGAGCTCCTATAATTCACCCCTCCACTTT. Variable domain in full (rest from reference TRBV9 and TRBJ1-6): DSGVTQTPKHLITATGQRVTLRCSPRSGDLSVYWYQQSLDQGLQFLIQYYNGEERAKGNILERFSAQQFPDLHSELNLSSLELGDSALYFCASSALGSSYNSPLHFGNGTRLTVT.